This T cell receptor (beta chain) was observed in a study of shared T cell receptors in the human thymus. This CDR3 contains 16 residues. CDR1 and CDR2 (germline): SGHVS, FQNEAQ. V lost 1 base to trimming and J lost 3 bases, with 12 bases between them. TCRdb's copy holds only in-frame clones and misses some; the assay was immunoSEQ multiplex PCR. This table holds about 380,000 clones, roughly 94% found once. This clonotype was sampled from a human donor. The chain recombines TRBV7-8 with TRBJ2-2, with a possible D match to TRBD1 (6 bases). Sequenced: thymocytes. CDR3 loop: CASSLVGTHYTGELFF. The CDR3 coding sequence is TGTGCCAGCAGCTTAGTCGGGACACATTACACCGGGGAGCTGTTTTTT.